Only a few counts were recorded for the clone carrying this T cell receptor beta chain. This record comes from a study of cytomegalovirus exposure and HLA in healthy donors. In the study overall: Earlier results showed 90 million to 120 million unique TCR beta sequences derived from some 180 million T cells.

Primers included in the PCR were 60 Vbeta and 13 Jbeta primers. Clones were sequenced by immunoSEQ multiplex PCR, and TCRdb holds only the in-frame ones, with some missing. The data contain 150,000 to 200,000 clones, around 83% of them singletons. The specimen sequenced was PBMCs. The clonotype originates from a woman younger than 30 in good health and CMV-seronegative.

This CDR3 reads CASSKRMETGHKEQYF. CDR3 in DNA: TGTGCCAGCAGCAAAAGGATGGAGACAGGGCATAAAGAGCAGTACTTC. The rearrangement joins TRBV21-1 to TRBJ2-7; TRBD1 reflects the table's D call only, with no check against the DNA. TRBV21-1 is marked as a pseudogene. The CDR3 loop spans 16 amino acids.